A single T cell receptor beta chain is shown here with its context. The target antigen is unknown. It was by quantitative 5'-RACE with molecular barcodes that TCR beta libraries were made. Each CDR3 protein gets one entry after TCRdb re-called the 5' RACE reads with MiXCR. The sample includes hundreds of thousands of distinct CDR3 sequences, approximately 12% seen only once; the top ten take around 0.51%. These data are taken from a study of CD8 T cells in ankylosing spondylitis. The study, taken as a whole, reports: Significant enrichment of disease-linked clones was reportedly seen in matched ankylosing spondylitis synovial fluid. Ankylosing spondylitis blood appeared to carry a characteristic TCR beta motif of roughly 8 highly homologous variants. Clones linked with disease were CD8+ and fairly uncommon in the peripheral blood.

Sequenced material: blood, either unsorted or a sorted T cell fraction (not recorded which). The clonotype comes from a male donor with ankylosing spondylitis.

CDR3 amino acids: CASSSGLAGLRREQYF. The CDR3 nucleotides read TGTGCCAGCAGCTCCGGACTAGCGGGACTCCGAAGGGAGCAGTACTTC. V usage is TRBV7-9 and J usage is TRBJ2-7, with TRBD2 identical over 12 bases. J was trimmed by 7 bases and V by 4 bases; bases with no gene match: 11. The CDR3 runs to 16 residues. Germline V lookup: CDR1 SEHNR, CDR2 FQNEAQ (reference sequence).